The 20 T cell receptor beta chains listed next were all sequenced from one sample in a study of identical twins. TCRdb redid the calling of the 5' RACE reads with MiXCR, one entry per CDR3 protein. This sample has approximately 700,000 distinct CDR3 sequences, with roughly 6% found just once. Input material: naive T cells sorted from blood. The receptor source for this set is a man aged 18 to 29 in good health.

CDR3 loop: CASSQGQGGNEKLFF. CDR3 in DNA: TGCGCCAGCAGCCAAGGACAGGGGGGGAATGAAAAACTGTTTTTT. The chain carries TRBV4-3 and TRBJ1-4; 9 nucleotides align to TRBD1. This CDR3 is built from 15 residues. V shed 1 base and J 5 bases; nucleotides not matched to a gene: 2. CDR1 is LGHNA, CDR2 YSLEER, per germline.

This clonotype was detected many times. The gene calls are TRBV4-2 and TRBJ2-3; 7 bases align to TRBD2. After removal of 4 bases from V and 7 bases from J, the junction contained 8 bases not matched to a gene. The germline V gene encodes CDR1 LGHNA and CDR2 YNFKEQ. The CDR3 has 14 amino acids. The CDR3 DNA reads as TGTGCCAGCAGCCCCCGAGGGGAGGGAAATACGCAGTATTTT. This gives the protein CASSPRGEGNTQYF.

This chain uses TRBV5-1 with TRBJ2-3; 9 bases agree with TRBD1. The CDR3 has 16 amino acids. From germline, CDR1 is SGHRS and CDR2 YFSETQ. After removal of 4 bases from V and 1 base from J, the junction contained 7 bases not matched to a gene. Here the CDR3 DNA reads TGCGCCAGCAGCGCGGGACAGGGTAGAGGCACAGATACGCAGTATTTT. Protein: CASSAGQGRGTDTQYF.

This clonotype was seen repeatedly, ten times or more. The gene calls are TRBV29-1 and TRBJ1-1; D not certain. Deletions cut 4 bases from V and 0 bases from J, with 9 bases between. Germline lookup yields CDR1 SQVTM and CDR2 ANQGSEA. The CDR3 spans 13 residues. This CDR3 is CSVVLRLNTEAFF. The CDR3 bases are TGCAGCGTTGTTTTGCGTCTGAACACTGAAGCTTTCTTT. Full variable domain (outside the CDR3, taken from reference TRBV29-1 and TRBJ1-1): SAVISQKPSRDICQRGTSLTIQCQVDSQVTMMFWYRQQPGQSLTLIATANQGSEATYESGFVIDKFPISRPNLTFSTLTVSNMSPEDSSIYLCSVVLRLNTEAFFGQGTRLTVV.

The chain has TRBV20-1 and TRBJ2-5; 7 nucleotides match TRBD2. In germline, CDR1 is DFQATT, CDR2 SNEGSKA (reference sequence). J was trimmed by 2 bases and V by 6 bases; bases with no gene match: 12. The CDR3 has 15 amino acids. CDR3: CSARKVASGQETQYF. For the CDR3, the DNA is TGCAGTGCCCGGAAGGTGGCTAGCGGACAAGAGACCCAGTACTTC.

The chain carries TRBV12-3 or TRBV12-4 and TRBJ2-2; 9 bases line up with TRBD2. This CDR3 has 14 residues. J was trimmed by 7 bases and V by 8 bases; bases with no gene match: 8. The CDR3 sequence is CASAVSGSGGELFF. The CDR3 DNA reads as TGTGCCAGCGCAGTTAGCGGGAGCGGCGGGGAGCTGTTTTTT.

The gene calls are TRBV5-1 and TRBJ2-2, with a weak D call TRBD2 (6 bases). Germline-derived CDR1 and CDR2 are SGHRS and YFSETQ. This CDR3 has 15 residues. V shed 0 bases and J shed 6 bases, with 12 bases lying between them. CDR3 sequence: CASSLVTSGPGELFF. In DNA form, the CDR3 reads TGCGCCAGCAGCTTGGTAACCAGCGGGCCCGGGGAGCTGTTTTTT.

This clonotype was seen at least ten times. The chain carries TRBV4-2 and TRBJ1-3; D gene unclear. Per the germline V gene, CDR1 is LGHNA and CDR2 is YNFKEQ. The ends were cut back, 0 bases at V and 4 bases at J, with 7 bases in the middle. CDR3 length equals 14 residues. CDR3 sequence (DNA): TGTGCCAGCAGCCAAGAGCCGATCGGAAACACCATATATTTT. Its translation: CASSQEPIGNTIYF.

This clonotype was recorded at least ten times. This chain's CDR3 is CASSHRQTYNEQFF. CDR3 DNA sequence: TGTGCCAGCAGCCACCGACAGACATACAATGAGCAGTTCTTC. The J gene is TRBJ2-1, the V gene TRBV7-9, with D maybe TRBD1 (5 bases). Germline V gene data show CDR1 as SEHNR and CDR2 as FQNEAQ (reference sequence). Trimming cost V 5 bases and J 4 bases, with 12 bases left between them. The CDR3 length is 14 residues.

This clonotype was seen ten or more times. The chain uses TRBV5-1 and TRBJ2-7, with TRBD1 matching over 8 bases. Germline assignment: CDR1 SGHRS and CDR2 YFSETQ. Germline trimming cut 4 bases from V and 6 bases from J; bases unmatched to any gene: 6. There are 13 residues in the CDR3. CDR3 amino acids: CASSLDRVGEQYV. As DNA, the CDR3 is TGCGCCAGCAGCCTGGACAGGGTAGGCGAGCAGTACGTC.

The CDR3 DNA reads TGCAGCGTAGATCAGACTAGCGGCAATGAGCAGTTCTTC. Translation: CSVDQTSGNEQFF. J is TRBJ2-1 and V is TRBV29-1; 9 bases fit TRBD2. This CDR3 contains 13 residues. J was trimmed by 6 bases and V by 6 bases; bases with no gene match: 6. CDR1 and CDR2 from the germline V gene are SQVTM and ANQGSEA.

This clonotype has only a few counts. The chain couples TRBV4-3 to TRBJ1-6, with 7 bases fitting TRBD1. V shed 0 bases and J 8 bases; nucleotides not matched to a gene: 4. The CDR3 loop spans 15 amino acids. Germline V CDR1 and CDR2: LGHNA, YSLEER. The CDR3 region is CASSQEGTADSPLHF. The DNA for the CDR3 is TGCGCCAGCAGCCAAGAGGGGACAGCCGATTCACCCCTCCACTTT.

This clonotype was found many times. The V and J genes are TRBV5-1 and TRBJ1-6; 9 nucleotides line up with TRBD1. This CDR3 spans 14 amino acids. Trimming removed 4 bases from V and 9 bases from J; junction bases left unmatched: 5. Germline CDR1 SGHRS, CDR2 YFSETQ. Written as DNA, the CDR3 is TGCGCCAGCAGCCGGGACAGGGAACTTTCACCCCTCCACTTT. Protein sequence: CASSRDRELSPLHF.

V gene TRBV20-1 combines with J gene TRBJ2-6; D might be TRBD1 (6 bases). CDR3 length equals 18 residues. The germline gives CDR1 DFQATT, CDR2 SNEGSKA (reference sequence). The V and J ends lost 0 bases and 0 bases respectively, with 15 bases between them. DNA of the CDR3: TGCAGTGCTAGAGATAGTGGGGAAGGGGGCTCTGGGGCCAACGTCCTGACTTTC. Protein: CSARDSGEGGSGANVLTF.

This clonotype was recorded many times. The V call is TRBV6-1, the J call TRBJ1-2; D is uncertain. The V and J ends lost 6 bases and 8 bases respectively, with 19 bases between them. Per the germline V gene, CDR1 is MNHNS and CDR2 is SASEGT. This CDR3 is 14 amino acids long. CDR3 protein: CASRPGRPLVGYTF. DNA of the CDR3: TGTGCCAGCAGGCCCGGGCGTCCCTTGGTCGGCTACACCTTC.

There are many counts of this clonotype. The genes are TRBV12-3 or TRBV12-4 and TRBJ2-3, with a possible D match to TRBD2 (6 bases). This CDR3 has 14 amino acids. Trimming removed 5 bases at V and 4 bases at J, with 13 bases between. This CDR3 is CASSGRGYSDTQYF. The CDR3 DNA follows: TGTGCCAGCAGTGGACGGGGGTACTCAGATACGCAGTATTTT.

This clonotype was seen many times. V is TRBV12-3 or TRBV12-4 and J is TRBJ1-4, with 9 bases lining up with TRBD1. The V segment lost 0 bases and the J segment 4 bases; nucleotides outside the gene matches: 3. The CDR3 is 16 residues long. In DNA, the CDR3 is TGTGCCAGCAGTTTAGCCACAGGGGGCCTTAATGAAAAACTGTTTTTT. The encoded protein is CASSLATGGLNEKLFF.

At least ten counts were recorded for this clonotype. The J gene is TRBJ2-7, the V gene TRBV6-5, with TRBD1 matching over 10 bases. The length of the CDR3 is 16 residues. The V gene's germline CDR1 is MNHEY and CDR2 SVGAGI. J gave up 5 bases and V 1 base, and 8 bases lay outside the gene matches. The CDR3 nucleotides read TGTGCCAGCAGTTACTTATCGGGACAGGGGAGCCACGAGCAGTACTTC. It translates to CASSYLSGQGSHEQYF.

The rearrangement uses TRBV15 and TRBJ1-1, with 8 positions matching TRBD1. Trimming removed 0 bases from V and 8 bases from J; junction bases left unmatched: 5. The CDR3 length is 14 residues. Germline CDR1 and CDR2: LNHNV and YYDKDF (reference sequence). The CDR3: CATSRDVGDREAFF. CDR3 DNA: TGTGCCACCAGCAGAGATGTTGGGGACAGGGAAGCTTTCTTT.

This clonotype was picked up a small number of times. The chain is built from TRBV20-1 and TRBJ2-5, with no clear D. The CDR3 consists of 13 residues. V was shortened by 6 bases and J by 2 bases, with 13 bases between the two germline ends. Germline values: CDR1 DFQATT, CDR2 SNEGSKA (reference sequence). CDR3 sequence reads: CSARWIRQETQYF. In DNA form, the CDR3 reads TGCAGTGCCAGGTGGATCCGTCAAGAGACCCAGTACTTC.